The 26 T cell receptor beta chains presented below share a single source sample, sequenced in a study of blood T cell repertoires in COVID-19 (dated by TCRdb to 2020 to 2021). Receptors were amplified or captured by the immunoSEQ multiplex PCR assay. TCRdb mirrors the immuneACCESS table, restricted to in-frame sequences. Some clones are absent from its copies; in checked studies, under half trace to an unresolved V gene, and the reason for the others is unknown. Recorded for this sample are under 250,000 clones; about 90% of them occurred a single time. The top ten hold approximately 0.8% of the sample. Sequencing used peripheral blood. The receptor set was obtained from a man aged 25 to 45 with COVID-19, enrolled during active disease.

V is TRBV18 and J is TRBJ1-5, with 7 bases matching TRBD1. From germline, CDR1 is KGHSH and CDR2 LQKENI. The V segment lost 1 base and the J segment 4 bases; nucleotides outside the gene matches: 4. This CDR3 has 15 residues. As DNA, the CDR3 is TGTGCCAGCTCACCACAAGACAGGGATAATCAGCCCCAGCATTTT. Translated: CASSPQDRDNQPQHF.

The rearrangement joins TRBV4-1 to TRBJ1-2; the D is unclear. The germline V and J ends were trimmed by 4 bases and 8 bases, with 17 bases remaining between them. The CDR3 has 14 residues. Germline values: CDR1 MGHRA, CDR2 YSYEKL. The CDR3: CASSPSGSRYGYTF. The DNA of the CDR3 is TGCGCCAGCAGCCCGAGCGGGAGTCGGTACGGCTACACCTTC.

This chain uses TRBV5-6 with TRBJ1-2; D is possibly TRBD1 (6 bases). The CDR3 consists of 14 residues. Germline V CDR1 and CDR2: SGHDT, YYEEEE. Trimming shortened V by 0 bases and J by 3 bases, and 9 bases separated the two germline ends. The DNA for the CDR3 is TGTGCCAGCAGCTTGGAAGGGGGTTACTATGGCTACACCTTC. Translating it yields CASSLEGGYYGYTF.

The CDR3 DNA reads as TGTGCCAGCAGTGTTACAGGGGGCGGTGGCTACACCTTC. It is translated as CASSVTGGGGYTF. This chain uses TRBV2 with TRBJ1-2, with 9 bases lining up with TRBD1. V dropped 4 bases and J dropped 7; count of bases not matched to a gene: 4. The CDR3 covers 13 residues. Germline assignment: CDR1 SNHLY and CDR2 FYNNEI.

The chain employs TRBV29-1 and TRBJ2-2; a weak D match, TRBD1 (5 bases). This CDR3 comprises 13 residues. Trimming removed 7 bases at V and 2 bases at J, with 11 bases between. The germline gives CDR1 SQVTM, CDR2 ANQGSEA. CDR3 sequence reads: CSATTENTGELFF. The CDR3 bases are TGCAGCGCTACGACAGAAAACACCGGGGAGCTGTTTTTT.

The chain uses TRBV23-1 and TRBJ2-3, with TRBD2 matching over 8 bases. TRBV23-1 is an open reading frame, and its role is uncertain. With 7 bases clipped from V and 1 base from J, the junction kept 7 bases outside the gene matches. The CDR3 runs 15 residues. The CDR3 reads CASNPTSVGTDTQYF. The CDR3 DNA reads as TGCGCCAGCAACCCGACTAGCGTGGGCACAGATACGCAGTATTTT.

V usage is TRBV7-9 and J usage is TRBJ2-1; 7 nucleotides align to TRBD1. CDR3 size: 15 residues. Germline V lookup: CDR1 SEHNR, CDR2 FQNEAQ (reference sequence). V shed 5 bases and J 8 bases; nucleotides not matched to a gene: 12. CDR3 residues: CASSDTIDREHEQFF. In nucleotides, the CDR3 is TGTGCCAGCAGCGACACCATCGACAGGGAACATGAGCAGTTCTTC.

This chain connects TRBV5-1 to TRBJ2-5; 13 bases are shared with TRBD2. CDR3 length: 15 amino acids. The V and J ends lost 3 bases and 9 bases, in that order; junction bases with no gene match: 8. In germline, CDR1 is SGHRS, CDR2 YFSETQ. DNA for the CDR3: TGCGCCAGCAGCTCTGGACTAGCGGGGGCTGGGGCCCAGTACTTC. Protein sequence: CASSSGLAGAGAQYF.

The rearrangement joins TRBV18 to TRBJ2-7, with a tentative D call TRBD2 (6 bases). V was pared by 6 bases and J by 0 bases, with 15 bases between. CDR1 and CDR2 (germline): KGHSH, LQKENI. CDR3 length: 15 residues. CDR3 loop: CASSPRLEDSYEQYF. The CDR3 bases are TGTGCCAGCTCCCCAAGACTAGAGGACTCCTACGAGCAGTACTTC.

The CDR3 DNA reads as TGCGCCAGCAGCTTTACTACAGGGTTGAGAAATTCACCCCTCCACTTT. This sequence encodes CASSFTTGLRNSPLHF. The rearrangement joins TRBV5-1 to TRBJ1-6, with a weak D call TRBD1 (6 bases). The CDR3 extends over 16 amino acids. The germline gives CDR1 SGHRS, CDR2 YFSETQ. The germline V and J ends were trimmed by 2 bases and 7 bases, with 16 bases remaining between them.

The gene calls are TRBV5-1 and TRBJ2-3; D unclear. CDR1 is SGHRS and CDR2 is YFSETQ in the germline V gene. The CDR3 covers 14 residues. V was pared by 1 base and J by 0 bases, with 6 bases between. This CDR3 is CASSLSVSTDTQYF. CDR3 sequence (DNA): TGCGCCAGCAGCTTGTCGGTTAGCACAGATACGCAGTATTTT.

The J gene is TRBJ1-2, the V gene TRBV18, with 7 positions matching TRBD1. The CDR3 covers 15 residues. The germline V gene encodes CDR1 KGHSH and CDR2 LQKENI. After removal of 3 bases from V and 8 bases from J, the junction contained 12 bases not matched to a gene. The CDR3 nucleotides read TGTGCCAGCTCACCCGGACAGGCGGAGGCTAACGGCTACACCTTC. It is translated as CASSPGQAEANGYTF.

As concerns this clone: Other DNA variants within this sample encode the same CDR3. This chain uses TRBV3-1 (or the pseudogene TRBV3-2) with TRBJ2-5, with a weak D call TRBD1 (6 bases). CDR1 is LGHDT and CDR2 is YNNKEL in the germline V gene (reference sequence). V shed 0 bases and J shed 9 bases, with 14 bases lying between them. CDR3 size: 14 residues. The CDR3 DNA reads TGTGCCAGCAGCCAAGAAGAGGGGGTGGGGGCCCAGTACTTC. Translation gives CASSQEEGVGAQYF.

The J gene is TRBJ2-5, the V gene TRBV4-1; TRBD2 matches 7 bases. Germline V lookup: CDR1 MGHRA, CDR2 YSYEKL. This CDR3 is 17 amino acids long. Trimming took 1 base from V and 4 from J; bases not matched to a gene: 12. The chain's CDR3 is CASSQVAVTAGPETQYF. Written as DNA, the CDR3 is TGCGCCAGCAGCCAAGTGGCGGTGACAGCGGGGCCAGAGACCCAGTACTTC.

This chain joins TRBV27 and TRBJ1-6, with D tentatively TRBD1 (6 bases). The V gene lost 1 base and the J gene lost 7 bases, with 14 bases spanning the gap. Germline values: CDR1 MNHEY, CDR2 SMNVEV (reference sequence). The CDR3 is 16 residues long. DNA of the CDR3: TGTGCCAGCAGTTTATTACAGGGCGCCTTCAATTCACCCCTCCACTTT. This gives the protein CASSLLQGAFNSPLHF.

The genes are TRBV6-1 and TRBJ1-4; possible D gene TRBD1, 6 bases. Germline assignment: CDR1 MNHNS and CDR2 SASEGT. V dropped 4 bases and J dropped 0 bases, with 12 bases sitting between them. CDR3 length: 16 residues. The CDR3 nucleotides are TGTGCCAGCAGTGGTGACAGGATGACAACTAATGAAAAACTGTTTTTT. As protein: CASSGDRMTTNEKLFF.

The rearrangement links TRBV6-5 to TRBJ2-5; 10 bases line up with TRBD1. CDR1 is MNHEY, CDR2 SVGAGI, per germline. The CDR3 contains 15 residues. The junction had 4 bases not matched to a gene; V was cut back by 2 bases and J by 4 bases. DNA of the CDR3: TGTGCCAGCAGTTACAGACAGGGGGCGCGAGAGACCCAGTACTTC. Translating gives CASSYRQGARETQYF.

J is TRBJ1-6 and V is TRBV6-5; 7 bases align to TRBD1. In germline, CDR1 is MNHEY, CDR2 SVGAGI. The junction had 3 bases not matched to a gene; V was cut back by 5 bases and J by 5 bases. CDR3 size: 14 residues. Here the CDR3 DNA reads TGTGCCAGCAGTAGGGACAGAAATAATTCACCCCTCCACTTT. It encodes CASSRDRNNSPLHF.

This chain connects TRBV4-2 to TRBJ2-3; TRBD2 aligns across 10 bases. The germline V gene has CDR1 LGHNA and CDR2 YNFKEQ. CDR3 length: 17 amino acids. The V and J ends lost 0 bases and 6 bases, in that order; junction bases with no gene match: 9. The CDR3 DNA is TGTGCCAGCAGCCAAGAGTATGGACTAGCGGTTCTGGATACGCAGTATTTT. Translating it yields CASSQEYGLAVLDTQYF.

CDR3: CASSEGGQVDLYGYTF. CDR3 nucleotide sequence: TGTGCCAGCAGTGAAGGGGGACAGGTGGACCTCTACGGCTACACCTTC. The chain couples TRBV2 to TRBJ1-2, with 8 bases matching TRBD1. V lost 1 base to trimming and J lost 8 bases; unmatched junction nucleotides: 12. The CDR3 spans 16 residues. The germline CDR1 and CDR2 sequences are SNHLY and FYNNEI.

This chain links TRBV6-5 with TRBJ1-5; D gene ambiguous. Looked up from germline, CDR1 is MNHEY and CDR2 is SVGAGI. This CDR3 has 13 residues. Trimming took 4 bases from V and 4 from J, leaving 8 bases between them. The CDR3 reads CASSLEWNQPQHF. The CDR3 DNA reads as TGTGCCAGCAGTTTAGAGTGGAATCAGCCCCAGCATTTT.

V is TRBV10-3 and J is TRBJ1-1, with TRBD1 as a possible D gene (5 bases). Per germline, CDR1 ENHRY and CDR2 SYGVKD. V gave up 10 bases and J gave up 6 bases, with 15 bases separating them. This CDR3 spans 12 amino acids. The CDR3 spells CASTDTLPEAFF. DNA of the CDR3: TGTGCCAGTACGGACACACTCCCTGAAGCTTTCTTT.

The chain has TRBV5-6 and TRBJ1-1; D uncertain. The CDR3 consists of 13 residues. CDR1 is SGHDT and CDR2 is YYEEEE in the germline V gene. Trimming took off 0 bases at V and 0 bases at J, with 3 bases between the two ends. CDR3 in amino acids: CASSLGVNTEAFF. CDR3 nucleotides: TGTGCCAGCAGCTTGGGAGTGAACACTGAAGCTTTCTTT.

The genes are TRBV19 and TRBJ1-6; 7 nucleotides line up with TRBD1. The germline CDR1 and CDR2 sequences are LNHDA and SQIVND (reference sequence). V dropped 4 bases and J dropped 10; count of bases not matched to a gene: 4. The CDR3 contains 13 residues. The CDR3 sequence is CASSNDRDSPLHF. DNA of the CDR3: TGTGCCAGTAGTAACGACAGGGACTCACCCCTCCACTTT.

J is TRBJ1-4 and V is TRBV7-9; 7 positions agree with TRBD1. Germline trimming cut 4 bases from V and 4 bases from J; bases unmatched to any gene: 6. The CDR3 has 15 amino acids. Germline CDR1 and CDR2: SEHNR and FQNEAQ (reference sequence). CDR3 in amino acids: CASSYPGQFNEKLFF. The DNA for the CDR3 is TGTGCCAGCAGCTATCCGGGACAGTTTAATGAAAAACTGTTTTTT.

V usage is TRBV18 and J usage is TRBJ1-2; 8 bases are shared with TRBD1. J gave up 3 bases and V 1 base, and 7 bases lay outside the gene matches. Germline CDR1 KGHSH, CDR2 LQKENI. CDR3 length: 16 amino acids. CDR3 sequence (DNA): TGTGCCAGCTCACCACAGGCTCCGGGACAGGACTATGGCTACACCTTC. Translating gives CASSPQAPGQDYGYTF. The full variable domain, rest sourced from reference TRBV18 and TRBJ1-2, is NAGVMQNPRHLVRRRGQEARLRCSPMKGHSHVYWYRQLPEEGLKFMVYLQKENIIDESGMPKERFSAEFPKEGPSILRIQQVVRGDSAAYFCASSPQAPGQDYGYTFGSGTRLTVV.